Presented here are 28 T cell receptor beta chains from one specimen sequenced in a study of blood T cells in healthy people across ages. It was with a sample-barcoded 5' primer and a J-beta primer mix that a second PCR of roughly 7 to 12 cycles was run. A single record per CDR3 protein comes from TCRdb applying MiXCR to the 5' RACE reads. The table includes hundreds of thousands of distinct CDR3 sequences, more than 20% detected once. In addition, the sample was reused for a study of T cells of mothers and their children.

Source material: blood. The origin of the receptors is a boy between 10 and 17 years old in good health.

This clonotype appeared many times. The genes are TRBV7-2 and TRBJ2-1, with a tentative D call TRBD2 (5 bases). Germline V gene lookup returns CDR1 SGHTA and CDR2 FQGNSA. V lost 10 bases and J lost 1, with 11 bases in between. The length of the CDR3 is 13 residues. The chain's CDR3 is CATGERSYNEQFF. The CDR3 nucleotides are TGTGCCACCGGGGAGCGATCCTACAATGAGCAGTTCTTC.

This clonotype was counted ten times or more. This rearrangement joins TRBV28 to TRBJ1-4, with D hard to call. The CDR3 runs 16 residues. Germline V CDR1 and CDR2: MDHEN, SYDVKM. Trimming took 4 bases from V and 9 from J, leaving 21 bases between them. The CDR3 DNA sequence: TGTGCCAGCAGTTCAGAGGCGGGCCACCCGGGGAAAAAACTGTTTTTT. It specifies CASSSEAGHPGKKLFF. The full variable domain, its missing parts supplied by reference TRBV28 and TRBJ1-4, is DVKVTQSSRYLVKRTGEKVFLECVQDMDHENMFWYRQDPGLGLRLIYFSYDVKMKEKGDIPEGYSVSREKKERFSLILESASTNQTSMYLCASSSEAGHPGKKLFFGSGTQLSVL.

There are a few counts of this clonotype. The rearrangement uses TRBV4-3 and TRBJ2-4; 7 positions match TRBD1. V was clipped by 0 bases and J by 1 base; unmatched bases: 9. This CDR3 comprises 18 residues. Germline V lookup: CDR1 LGHNA, CDR2 YSLEER. CDR3 sequence: CASSQDLRQGQAKNIQYF. The CDR3 DNA reads TGCGCCAGCAGCCAAGATCTGAGACAGGGCCAGGCCAAAAACATTCAGTACTTC.

V and J are TRBV11-2 and TRBJ2-5; TRBD1 matches 9 bases. V lost 5 bases, J lost 5 bases, and 30 bases stayed unmatched. There are 22 residues in the CDR3. Germline CDR1 reads SGHAT; CDR2 reads FQNNGV. CDR3 region: CASSRINRGHSRRTTLKETQYF. CDR3 nucleotides: TGTGCCAGCAGCCGAATCAACAGGGGGCACTCTAGGAGGACTACCCTGAAGGAGACCCAGTACTTC.

Only a few counts were recorded for this clonotype. The chain employs TRBV5-4 and TRBJ1-1; D call uncertain. The CDR3 runs 17 residues. Trimming removed 0 bases from V and 4 bases from J, with 19 bases in between. CDR1 and CDR2 (germline): SGHNT, YYREEE (reference sequence). Here the CDR3 DNA reads TGTGCCAGCAGCTTGGCTTCCTCTCGGGCGGGGAGCACTGAAGCTTTCTTT. It translates to CASSLASSRAGSTEAFF. The variable domain in full, with the rest retrieved from reference TRBV5-4 and TRBJ1-1, is ETGVTQSPTHLIKTRGQQVTLRCSSQSGHNTVSWYQQALGQGPQFIFQYYREEENGRGNFPPRFSGLQFPNYSSELNVNALELDDSALYLCASSLASSRAGSTEAFFGQGTRLTVV.

This clonotype turned up a few times. The chain is built from TRBV12-3 or TRBV12-4 and TRBJ2-2; D is ambiguous. V was clipped by 6 bases and J by 6 bases, with 11 bases between them. The CDR3 is 13 residues long. CDR3 loop: CASSRIRAGELFF. Written as DNA, the CDR3 is TGTGCCAGCAGCAGGATCCGGGCCGGGGAGCTGTTTTTT.

This clonotype was seen repeatedly, ten times or more. This chain joins TRBV5-1 and TRBJ2-5; no definite D call. The CDR3 is 15 amino acids. V lost 0 bases and J lost 5, with 14 bases in between. From germline, CDR1 is SGHRS and CDR2 YFSETQ. In nucleotides, the CDR3 is TGCGCCAGCAGCTTGGTCAGCGTGGGGTCCGAGACCCAGTACTTC. Its translation: CASSLVSVGSETQYF. Full variable domain (rest looked up from reference TRBV5-1 and TRBJ2-5): KAGVTQTPRYLIKTRGQQVTLSCSPISGHRSVSWYQQTPGQGLQFLFEYFSETQRNKGNFPGRFSGRQFSNSRSEMNVSTLELGDSALYLCASSLVSVGSETQYFGPGTRLLVL.

There are a few counts of this clonotype. This chain links TRBV19 with TRBJ2-5; D gene ambiguous. The J call may not be correct, given that the DNA end is closer to TRBJ2-7. The CDR3 is 12 amino acids. CDR1 is LNHDA and CDR2 is SQIVND in the germline V gene (reference sequence). CDR3 region: CASSIGSTEQYF. The DNA of the CDR3 is TGTGCCAGTAGTATAGGGAGCACCGAGCAGTACTTC.

This rearrangement joins TRBV7-9 to TRBJ2-5; D remains unclear. Germline loops: CDR1 SEHNR, CDR2 FQNEAQ (reference sequence). The CDR3 spans 12 residues. V was cut by 5 bases and J by 4 bases, with 8 bases left in between. CDR3 sequence: CASSSHGETQYF. DNA of the CDR3: TGTGCCAGCAGCAGTCATGGAGAGACCCAGTACTTC.

J is TRBJ2-5 and V is TRBV24-1; weak D call: TRBD2 (6 bases). The germline V gene has CDR1 KGHDR and CDR2 SFDVKD. The ends were cut back, 5 bases at V and 5 bases at J, with 11 bases in the middle. The CDR3 spans 13 residues. The CDR3 nucleotides read TGTGCCACCAGTGGAGGAGGGAGGGAGACCCAGTACTTC. Its protein is CATSGGGRETQYF.

This clonotype has more than one count but fewer than ten. This sequence joins TRBV20-1 and TRBJ1-2; no clear D. Deletions cut 6 bases from V and 3 bases from J, with 14 bases between. The CDR3 sequence is 13 residues long. Germline loops: CDR1 DFQATT, CDR2 SNEGSKA (reference sequence). As DNA, the CDR3 is TGCAGTGCGCTCCAGGAGATAGACTATGGCTACACCTTC. Translating gives CSALQEIDYGYTF.

The V call is TRBV27, the J call TRBJ2-1; 8 bases align to TRBD1. The CDR3 extends over 18 amino acids. Germline lookup yields CDR1 MNHEY and CDR2 SMNVEV (reference sequence). J was trimmed by 3 bases and V by 5 bases; bases with no gene match: 15. The CDR3 DNA reads as TGTGCCAGCAGTCCCGGACCCGACAGGGGCCCTGTCTACAATGAGCAGTTCTTC. It is translated as CASSPGPDRGPVYNEQFF.

The rearrangement joins TRBV5-1 to TRBJ2-6; 8 bases agree with TRBD1. Losses at the gene ends were 3 bases for V and 0 bases for J; bases not matched to a gene: 8. The CDR3 totals 18 residues. The V gene's germline CDR1 is SGHRS and CDR2 YFSETQ. CDR3 sequence: CASSWGTGVSSGANVLTF. As DNA, the CDR3 is TGCGCCAGCAGCTGGGGGACAGGAGTGAGCTCTGGGGCCAACGTCCTGACTTTC.

The chain joins TRBV27 to TRBJ1-4; tentatively, D is TRBD1 (5 bases). This CDR3 is built from 15 residues. Germline assignment: CDR1 MNHEY and CDR2 SMNVEV (reference sequence). V was cut by 3 bases and J by 7 bases, with 15 bases left in between. The DNA of the CDR3 is TGTGCCAGCAGTTTGTGGGGGGTCCCCACTGAAAAACTGTTTTTT. As protein: CASSLWGVPTEKLFF.

The chain uses TRBV20-1 and TRBJ2-7; D is undetermined. This CDR3 comprises 14 residues. Trimming removed 0 bases at V and 3 bases at J, with 12 bases between. The V gene's germline CDR1 is DFQATT and CDR2 SNEGSKA (reference sequence). The CDR3 DNA reads as TGCAGTGCTAGAGATTATAGAGACTTCTACGAGCAGTACTTC. This gives the protein CSARDYRDFYEQYF.

This clonotype appeared many times. This chain's CDR3 is CASSQDSAYTETQYF. The CDR3 nucleotides are TGTGCCAGCAGCCAAGATTCGGCCTATACAGAGACCCAGTACTTC. The rearrangement uses TRBV3-1 and TRBJ2-5; no clear D. The V gene's germline CDR1 is LGHDT and CDR2 YNNKEL (reference sequence). The CDR3 consists of 15 residues. The ends were cut back, 0 bases at V and 4 bases at J, with 12 bases in the middle.

The chain links TRBV5-1 to TRBJ2-6; weak D call: TRBD1 (6 bases). Between the trimmed V and J ends, which lost 2 bases and 0 bases, there was a span of 12 bases. Germline CDR1 reads SGHRS; CDR2 reads YFSETQ. This CDR3 contains 17 residues. CDR3 residues: CASSFGTIGSGANVLTF. The CDR3 nucleotides are TGCGCCAGCAGCTTCGGGACAATCGGCTCTGGGGCCAACGTCCTGACTTTC.

This sequence joins TRBV7-9 and TRBJ2-1; D possibly matches TRBD1 or TRBD2 (5 bases each). The CDR3 has 16 residues. Looked up from germline, CDR1 is SEHNR and CDR2 is FQNEAQ (reference sequence). V was clipped by 5 bases and J by 2 bases, with 16 bases between them. The CDR3 loop reads CASSVAGTPAYNEQFF. CDR3 DNA: TGTGCCAGCAGCGTGGCCGGGACGCCCGCCTACAATGAGCAGTTCTTC.

Many counts were recorded for this clonotype. The J gene is TRBJ1-2, the V gene TRBV18, with a possible D match to TRBD1 (5 bases). Germline loops: CDR1 KGHSH, CDR2 LQKENI. The CDR3 consists of 14 residues. V gave up 3 bases and J gave up 3 bases, with 11 bases separating them. CDR3 loop: CASSPGQGDYGYTF. Here the CDR3 DNA reads TGTGCCAGCTCACCGGGCCAGGGAGACTATGGCTACACCTTC.

This clonotype was counted between two and nine times. V and J are TRBV20-1 and TRBJ1-6; 7 bases map to TRBD1. Trimming at V came to 0 bases and at J to 8 bases, leaving 10 bases not matched to a gene. Germline V CDR1 and CDR2: DFQATT, SNEGSKA (reference sequence). The CDR3 totals 16 residues. The CDR3 region has the DNA TGCAGTGCTAGAGATCTCACAGGGGTTTTGGATTCACCCCTCCACTTT. This codes for CSARDLTGVLDSPLHF.

This clonotype was observed many times. CDR3 loop: CSVQTGAGETQYF. CDR3 coding DNA: TGCAGCGTTCAGACAGGGGCAGGAGAGACCCAGTACTTC. This chain uses TRBV29-1 with TRBJ2-5; TRBD1 matches 8 bases. The J segment lost 4 bases and the V segment lost 5 bases, leaving 6 bases of the junction unmatched. Per germline, CDR1 SQVTM and CDR2 ANQGSEA. CDR3 length: 13 amino acids.

This chain uses TRBV7-9 with TRBJ1-1; TRBD1 might be the D (5 bases). The ends were cut back, 0 bases at V and 1 base at J, with 6 bases in the middle. Germline assignment: CDR1 SEHNR and CDR2 FQNEAQ (reference sequence). The CDR3 is 14 residues long. Here the CDR3 DNA reads TGTGCCAGCAGCTTAGCTCAGGGGAACACTGAAGCTTTCTTT. Translating gives CASSLAQGNTEAFF. The entire variable domain, with the rest obtained from reference TRBV7-9 and TRBJ1-1, is as follows: DTGVSQNPRHKITKRGQNVTFRCDPISEHNRLYWYRQTLGQGPEFLTYFQNEAQLEKSRLLSDRFSAERPKGSFSTLEIQRTEQGDSAMYLCASSLAQGNTEAFFGQGTRLTVV.

This clonotype appeared a few times. The rearrangement uses TRBV7-9 and TRBJ1-4, with D unclear. The CDR3 is 14 amino acids. Between the trimmed V and J ends, which lost 2 bases and 5 bases, there was a span of 9 bases. Germline CDR1 SEHNR, CDR2 FQNEAQ (reference sequence). The DNA of the CDR3 is TGTGCCAGCAGCTTAAACAGCCAGAATGAAAAACTGTTTTTT. Its protein product is CASSLNSQNEKLFF.

This clonotype was counted many times. The rearrangement links TRBV4-3 to TRBJ1-2, with TRBD1 matching over 8 bases. J gave up 8 bases and V 4 bases, and 6 bases lay outside the gene matches. Germline CDR1 reads LGHNA; CDR2 reads YSLEER. The CDR3 contains 13 residues. DNA for the CDR3: TGCGCCAGCAGCCCCAGTCAGGGGGCCGGCTACACCTTC. Translation: CASSPSQGAGYTF.

This chain joins TRBV11-2 and TRBJ2-5; D tentatively reads TRBD1 or TRBD2 (6 bases each). The CDR3 runs 15 residues. Trimming cost V 3 bases and J 2 bases, with 13 bases left between them. CDR1 and CDR2 from the germline V gene are SGHAT and FQNNGV. CDR3 in amino acids: CASSFFRGTQETQYF. The CDR3 DNA sequence: TGTGCCAGCAGCTTTTTTCGGGGGACACAAGAGACCCAGTACTTC.

This chain links TRBV20-1 with TRBJ2-7; 8 bases match TRBD2. The CDR3 is made up of 14 amino acids. Germline assignment: CDR1 DFQATT and CDR2 SNEGSKA (reference sequence). V trimming: 6 bases; J trimming: 5 bases; junction bases outside the gene matches: 12. This CDR3 reads CSAHLAGPRDEQYF. CDR3 nucleotide sequence: TGCAGTGCCCACCTAGCGGGTCCCCGGGACGAGCAGTACTTC.

DNA for the CDR3: TGCAGTGCTAGACCACTAGCGGGAGGGAACTACGAGCAGTACTTC. Residues: CSARPLAGGNYEQYF. This chain uses TRBV20-1 with TRBJ2-7, with 13 bases that match TRBD2. Germline values: CDR1 DFQATT, CDR2 SNEGSKA (reference sequence). The CDR3 is made up of 15 amino acids. The trim removed 2 bases at V and 3 bases at J, leaving 4 bases unmatched.

This clonotype has only a few counts. V is TRBV28 and J is TRBJ2-7, with D maybe TRBD1 (6 bases). This CDR3 is 13 amino acids long. Germline loops: CDR1 MDHEN, CDR2 SYDVKM. Deletions cut 7 bases from V and 6 bases from J, with 16 bases between. The CDR3 DNA follows: TGTGCCAGCACCTTGGGGGCCGCGGTCGAGCAGTACTTC. As protein: CASTLGAAVEQYF.